Each of the 26 T cell receptor beta chains below was sequenced from the same sample in a study of T cell repertoires in breast cancer. An expanded emulsion RT-PCR with primers for all TCR V genes paired CD8+ T cell chains. Unpaired genes were suppressed by blocking oligonucleotides during a second nested PCR. Via MiXCR, TCRdb re-called the emulsion pairing reads, giving one row per CDR3 protein. Of about 40,000 distinct CDR3 sequences in the sample, about 50% were seen once. The sample consisted of CD8+ T cells. The source is a pool of human donors with breast cancer or a healthy control (not recorded which).

This clonotype has a handful of counts. The CDR3 region is CASSGRQVLNTEAFF. For the CDR3, the DNA is TGTGCCAGCAGTGGCAGACAGGTACTGAACACTGAAGCTTTCTTT. The chain couples TRBV6-1 to TRBJ1-1; weak D call: TRBD1 (6 bases). This CDR3 comprises 15 residues. Germline V lookup: CDR1 MNHNS, CDR2 SASEGT. Trimming took 4 bases from V and 0 from J, leaving 12 bases between them.

Details on this clonotype: This may stem from a read error, because a much larger clone lies one nucleotide away. The rearrangement uses TRBV20-1 and TRBJ2-3; TRBD2 matches at 8 bases. This CDR3 has 21 amino acids. Germline-derived CDR1 and CDR2 are DFQATT and SNEGSKA (reference sequence). With 3 bases clipped from V and 3 bases from J, the junction kept 26 bases outside the gene matches. This CDR3 is CSARIIPPSPPLAGTTDTQYF. The CDR3 region has the DNA TGCAGTGCTAGGATTATACCCCCTAGCCCGCCCCTAGCGGGTACTACAGATACGCAGTATTTT.

CDR3 in amino acids: CASSAAGTGGLGYTF. The CDR3 DNA follows: TGTGCCAGCAGTGCTGCCGGGACAGGGGGCCTAGGCTACACCTTC. J is TRBJ1-2 and V is TRBV6-1, with 12 nucleotides matching TRBD1. The CDR3 is 15 residues long. Germline assignment: CDR1 MNHNS and CDR2 SASEGT. Unmatched junction bases numbered 8, after V lost 4 bases and J lost 8 bases.

The chain recombines TRBV5-4 with TRBJ2-3; 9 bases agree with TRBD2. Germline V gene data show CDR1 as SGHNT and CDR2 as YYREEE (reference sequence). Germline trimming cut 0 bases from V and 5 bases from J; bases unmatched to any gene: 10. This CDR3 spans 17 amino acids. CDR3 in DNA: TGTGCCAGCAGCTTGGCTATGATAGCGGGAGTCGAAGATACGCAGTATTTT. Translation: CASSLAMIAGVEDTQYF.

V and J are TRBV4-3 and TRBJ2-3; 7 bases match TRBD1. Germline V gene sequence: CDR1 LGHNA, CDR2 YSLEER. Trimming at V came to 0 bases and at J to 3 bases, leaving 9 bases not matched to a gene. This CDR3 is built from 17 residues. The CDR3 coding sequence is TGCGCCAGCAGCCAAGAAGTAACAGGGGCGGAAACAGATACGCAGTATTTT. Translating it yields CASSQEVTGAETDTQYF.

This clonotype was detected a few times. This rearrangement joins TRBV12-5 to TRBJ2-1; possibly TRBD1 for D (5 bases). CDR1 LGHNT and CDR2 FRNRAP come from the germline V gene. The CDR3 is 15 residues long. Trimming cost V 5 bases and J 0 bases, with 11 bases left between them. In DNA, the CDR3 is TGTGCTAGTGGTCAGGGTCAAAGCTCCTACAATGAGCAGTTCTTC. It encodes CASGQGQSSYNEQFF.

The J gene is TRBJ1-2, the V gene TRBV2, with unresolved D. There are 12 residues in the CDR3. CDR1 SNHLY and CDR2 FYNNEI come from the germline V gene. V lost 5 bases, J lost 7 bases, and 11 bases lay in between. Here the CDR3 reads CASSLRISGYTF. For the CDR3, the DNA is TGTGCCAGCAGTCTCCGGATCAGTGGCTACACCTTC.

This clonotype was found a few times. The chain employs TRBV5-1 and TRBJ2-7; D tentatively reads TRBD1 or TRBD2 (7 bases each). This CDR3 is built from 15 residues. The V gene's germline CDR1 is SGHRS and CDR2 YFSETQ. V lost 4 bases and J lost 2, with 16 bases in between. In DNA, the CDR3 is TGCGCCAGCAGCACCAGGGGGAGGGATACCTACGAGCAGTACTTC. This codes for CASSTRGRDTYEQYF.

The V gene is TRBV29-1, the J gene TRBJ2-3; TRBD2 matches 9 bases. Germline loops: CDR1 SQVTM, CDR2 ANQGSEA. The J segment lost 3 bases and the V segment lost 4 bases, leaving 14 bases of the junction unmatched. The CDR3 totals 17 residues. The CDR3: CSVGVGVAGVATDTQYF. CDR3 nucleotide sequence: TGCAGCGTTGGGGTCGGGGTAGCGGGAGTTGCGACAGATACGCAGTATTTT.

V is TRBV4-2 and J is TRBJ2-7; 9 nucleotides line up with TRBD2. Trimming at V came to 1 base and at J to 2 bases, leaving 6 bases not matched to a gene. The CDR3 contains 16 residues. The germline gives CDR1 LGHNA, CDR2 YNFKEQ. CDR3 coding DNA: TGTGCCAGCAGCCAAGGGCGACTAGCGGACGCCTACGAGCAGTACTTC. Its translation: CASSQGRLADAYEQYF.

This clonotype was found many times. The V call is TRBV6-2 or TRBV6-3, the J call TRBJ2-2; D gene unclear. From germline, CDR1 is MNHEY and CDR2 SVGEGT. CDR3 length equals 15 residues. The V gene lost 0 bases and the J gene lost 5 bases, with 10 bases spanning the gap. CDR3 nucleotide sequence: TGTGCCAGCAGTTACTCGTCGATTGGGACCGGGGAGCTGTTTTTT. This codes for CASSYSSIGTGELFF.

In this sample, this clonotype turned up a few times. The chain is built from TRBV29-1 and TRBJ2-1, with TRBD2 as a possible D gene (6 bases). Trimming left V 4 bases short and J 0 bases short, with 10 bases between. Germline CDR1 and CDR2: SQVTM and ANQGSEA. This CDR3 comprises 14 residues. Here the CDR3 DNA reads TGCAGCGTTGCGGAGACTAGCTCCTACAATGAGCAGTTCTTC. Residues: CSVAETSSYNEQFF.

Note on this clonotype: It may be a read error: a sequence one base away is much more abundant. This chain connects TRBV5-1 to TRBJ2-1; D could derive from TRBD1 or TRBD2 (6 bases each). The CDR3 is made up of 15 amino acids. V was trimmed by 3 bases and J by 0 bases, leaving 10 bases between them. Germline V gene lookup returns CDR1 SGHRS and CDR2 YFSETQ. CDR3 protein: CASSWRDNSYNEQFF. CDR3 nucleotide sequence: TGCGCCAGCAGCTGGCGGGACAACTCCTACAATGAGCAGTTCTTC.

This sequence joins TRBV6-1 and TRBJ1-5; 8 bases align to TRBD1. The CDR3 sequence is 15 residues long. CDR1 and CDR2 from the germline V gene are MNHNS and SASEGT. V shed 5 bases, J shed 1 base, and the junction held 4 bases outside the gene matches. CDR3 in DNA: TGTGCCAGCAGTTCACAGGGGGTGAGCAATCAGCCCCAGCATTTT. It specifies CASSSQGVSNQPQHF.

The chain recombines TRBV6-1 with TRBJ1-1, with D tentatively TRBD1 (6 bases). Trimming removed 7 bases from V and 1 base from J, with 13 bases in between. Looked up from germline, CDR1 is MNHNS and CDR2 is SASEGT. The length of the CDR3 is 14 residues. This CDR3 is CASTLRTANTEAFF. DNA of the CDR3: TGTGCCAGCACCTTACGGACAGCGAACACTGAAGCTTTCTTT.

The chain employs TRBV5-5 and TRBJ2-5, with D uncertain. Trimming took off 4 bases at V and 3 bases at J, with 7 bases between the two ends. The CDR3 length is 12 residues. Germline loops: CDR1 SGHKS, CDR2 YYEKEE (reference sequence). The CDR3 DNA reads TGTGCCAGCAGCCTACTAAAAGAGACCCAGTACTTC. Its translation is CASSLLKETQYF.

The CDR3 reads CASSSGLDIPYEQYF. In DNA form, the CDR3 reads TGCGCCAGCAGCTCGGGACTAGATATCCCCTACGAGCAGTACTTC. This rearrangement joins TRBV5-1 to TRBJ2-7; 8 nucleotides line up with TRBD2. Germline V gene sequence: CDR1 SGHRS, CDR2 YFSETQ. V lost 3 bases and J lost 2; bases outside the gene matches: 7. The CDR3 has 15 residues.

As DNA, the CDR3 is TGTGCCAGCAGCCAAGGGGCGGATCTCACAGATACGCAGTATTTT. It encodes CASSQGADLTDTQYF. The chain recombines TRBV7-6 with TRBJ2-3, with a weak D call TRBD1 (5 bases). Germline V gives CDR1 SGHVS, CDR2 FNYEAQ. CDR3 length: 15 residues. V lost 5 bases and J 2 bases, leaving 14 bases between the germline ends.

This clonotype was found a few times. The chain is built from TRBV20-1 and TRBJ2-7; tentatively, D is TRBD1 (5 bases). Germline V gene data show CDR1 as DFQATT and CDR2 as SNEGSKA (reference sequence). V was clipped by 0 bases and J by 5 bases, with 14 bases between them. The CDR3 totals 14 residues. CDR3 in DNA: TGCAGTGCTAGAGATTTTGGGGCCGACAACGAGCAGTACTTC. Its protein product is CSARDFGADNEQYF.

About this clonotype itself: A read error may account for a junction end that differs from germline. The chain joins TRBV28 to TRBJ1-1, with TRBD1 matching 8 bases. This CDR3 spans 15 amino acids. CDR1 MDHEN and CDR2 SYDVKM come from the germline V gene. The CDR3 protein is CARSFPGQVVLGAFF. The CDR3 bases are TGTGCCAGAAGTTTCCCGGGACAGGTCGTTCTGGGCGCTTTCTTT.

The chain combines TRBV3-1 with TRBJ2-7, with 8 bases identical to TRBD1. Germline CDR1 reads LGHDT; CDR2 reads YNNKEL (reference sequence). The CDR3 contains 14 residues. Trimming cost V 4 bases and J 3 bases; bases outside gene matches: 5. The CDR3 here is CASSLGQGLYEQYF. The CDR3 nucleotides read TGTGCCAGCAGCCTCGGACAGGGCCTCTACGAGCAGTACTTC.

With regard to this clonotype: A much larger clone differs by one base, so this may be a read error. The conserved phenylalanine or tryptophan is not found at the CDR3 terminus, so this likely reflects a read error. The gene calls are TRBV20-1 and TRBJ2-3; the D is unclear. Looked up from germline, CDR1 is DFQATT and CDR2 is SNEGSKA (reference sequence). CDR3 length equals 10 residues. V was shortened by 5 bases and J by 5 bases, with 5 bases between the two germline ends. CDR3 bases: TGCAGTGCTCAATTAGATACGCAGTATTCT. Encoded protein: CSAQLDTQYS.

V usage is TRBV2 and J usage is TRBJ2-7; the D is unclear. V shed 2 bases and J shed 2 bases, with 7 bases lying between them. CDR3 size: 13 residues. From germline, CDR1 is SNHLY and CDR2 FYNNEI. DNA for the CDR3: TGTGCCAGCAGTGAAAGAGAAGCCTACGAGCAGTACTTC. Its translation is CASSEREAYEQYF. The entire variable domain, with the rest obtained from reference TRBV2 and TRBJ2-7, is as follows: EPEVTQTPSHQVTQMGQEVILRCVPISNHLYFYWYRQILGQKVEFLVSFYNNEISEKSEIFDDQFSVERPDGSNFTLKIRSTKLEDSAMYFCASSEREAYEQYFGPGTRLTVT.

There are a few counts of this clonotype. The genes are TRBV28 and TRBJ2-3, with 11 bases matching TRBD2. Per the germline V gene, CDR1 is MDHEN and CDR2 is SYDVKM. After removal of 0 bases from V and 6 bases from J, the junction contained 5 bases not matched to a gene. The CDR3 extends over 16 amino acids. The CDR3 sequence: CASSLWLTSGVDTQYF. Here the CDR3 DNA reads TGTGCCAGCAGTTTATGGCTGACTAGCGGGGTGGATACGCAGTATTTT.

V and J are TRBV15 and TRBJ2-7, with D possibly matching TRBD2 (6 bases). The CDR3 spans 17 residues. V dropped 2 bases and J dropped 3 bases, with 20 bases sitting between them. Germline V gene sequence: CDR1 LNHNV, CDR2 YYDKDF (reference sequence). The CDR3 loop is CATSRIKNNGGFYEQYF. The CDR3, as DNA: TGTGCCACCAGCAGAATAAAGAACAACGGGGGATTCTACGAGCAGTACTTC. The full variable domain, rest sourced from reference TRBV15 and TRBJ2-7, is DAMVIQNPRYQVTQFGKPVTLSCSQTLNHNVMYWYQQKSSQAPKLLFHYYDKDFNNEADTPDNFQSRRPNTSFCFLDIRSPGLGDTAMYLCATSRIKNNGGFYEQYFGPGTRLTVT.

This clonotype was observed a single time. The chain couples TRBV6-6 to TRBJ1-1; the match to TRBD1 covers 10 bases. There are 14 residues in the CDR3. Unmatched junction bases numbered 7, after V lost 8 bases and J lost 4 bases. CDR1 is MNHNY and CDR2 is SVGAGI in the germline V gene (reference sequence). The CDR3 loop is CASGETGGITEAFF. The DNA for the CDR3 is TGTGCCAGCGGTGAGACAGGGGGCATCACTGAAGCTTTCTTT.